The entry below describes one T cell receptor (beta chain). Antigen unknown. This sample also contains other DNA sequences that code for the same CDR3. The germline gives CDR1 SGHRS, CDR2 YFSETQ. The V and J ends lost 2 bases and 8 bases respectively, with 13 bases between them. The CDR3 runs 13 residues. The data belong to a study of beta chain features in type 1 diabetes. Study information: Age, gender and cell yields were alike across patients and healthy donors.

Findings of the study overall: Patients with type 1 diabetes showed fewer VDJ junction insertions and more deletions.

The entirety of the isolated RNA underwent reverse transcription, so expressed TCRB transcripts were sequenced. TCRdb keeps only in-frame clones here, not all; method: immunoSEQ multiplex PCR. The sample holds about 340,000 clones, 6.5% to 10% seen once. Sequencing was carried out using central memory CD4+ T cells from blood. The source of this sequence is a young woman in good health. J is TRBJ1-2 and V is TRBV5-1, with a weak D call TRBD1 (6 bases). CDR3 bases: TGCGCCAGCAGCTTACAGGGTATTGGCGGCTACACCTTC. It codes for CASSLQGIGGYTF.